Listed below are T cell receptor beta chains from one sample, sequenced in a study of T cell responses to AZD1222 COVID-19 vaccine. Only in-frame clones appear in the TCRdb table, and some are missing; sequencing was by immunoSEQ multiplex PCR. The sample consists of roughly 140,000 clones, approximately 90% of them appearing once. The sample in question was peripheral blood, obtained on day 0 of AZD1222 vaccination. The receptors were gathered from an adult in good health. Each CDR3 is given with its conserved first and last residue. The order of the fields is V gene, clone size, D gene, J gene, CDR3 protein, CDR3 DNA. D genes are given only for firm matches. Rows may omit the clone size; those that give it use once, few, many or a size class.

v_gene: TRBV5-1; abundance: NA; d_gene: NA; j_gene: TRBJ2-2; CDR3aa: CASSLEGGPGELFF; CDR3nt: TGCGCCAGCAGCTTGGAAGGAGGGCCCGGGGAGCTGTTTTTT
v_gene: TRBV9; abundance: NA; d_gene: NA; j_gene: TRBJ1-1; CDR3aa: CASRAGGDGAEAFF; CDR3nt: TGTGCCAGCAGGGCCGGGGGTGACGGGGCTGAAGCTTTCTTT
v_gene: TRBV11-2; abundance: NA; d_gene: TRBD1; j_gene: TRBJ2-3; CDR3aa: CASSSQGDTDTQYF; CDR3nt: TGTGCCAGCAGCTCCCAGGGGGACACAGATACGCAGTATTTT
v_gene: TRBV20-1; abundance: NA; d_gene: TRBD1; j_gene: TRBJ2-3; CDR3aa: CSASPQGASTDTQYF; CDR3nt: TGCAGTGCTAGTCCACAGGGGGCCTCAACAGATACGCAGTATTTT
v_gene: TRBV6-5; abundance: once; d_gene: NA; j_gene: TRBJ1-4; CDR3aa: CASSYSGGTNEKLFF; CDR3nt: TGTGCCAGCAGTTACTCAGGGGGAACTAATGAAAAACTGTTTTTT
v_gene: TRBV29-1; abundance: NA; d_gene: NA; j_gene: TRBJ2-1; CDR3aa: CSVGGREQFF; CDR3nt: TGCAGCGTTGGGGGGAGAGAACAGTTCTTC
v_gene: TRBV14; abundance: NA; d_gene: NA; j_gene: TRBJ1-4; CDR3aa: CASSHYRGRDNLNEKLFF; CDR3nt: TGTGCCAGCAGCCACTACCGGGGCAGGGACAACCTCAATGAAAAACTGTTTTTT
v_gene: TRBV4-1; abundance: NA; d_gene: TRBD2; j_gene: TRBJ2-7; CDR3aa: CASSQGLAGSYEQYF; CDR3nt: TGCGCCAGCAGCCAAGGGCTAGCGGGAAGCTACGAGCAGTACTTC
v_gene: TRBV24-1; abundance: NA; d_gene: TRBD1; j_gene: TRBJ1-2; CDR3aa: CATSGWGQGDYGYTF; CDR3nt: TGTGCCACCAGTGGCTGGGGACAGGGTGACTATGGCTACACCTTC
v_gene: TRBV25-1; abundance: few; d_gene: NA; j_gene: TRBJ1-4; CDR3aa: CASSEGKKLFF; CDR3nt: TGTGCCAGCAGTGAAGGCAAAAAACTGTTTTTT
v_gene: TRBV19; abundance: few; d_gene: TRBD2; j_gene: TRBJ2-7; CDR3aa: CASSIGEGYEQYF; CDR3nt: TGTGCCAGTAGTATCGGGGAGGGCTACGAGCAGTACTTC
v_gene: TRBV13; abundance: few; d_gene: NA; j_gene: TRBJ1-1; CDR3aa: CASSPPPRRANEAFF; CDR3nt: TGTGCCAGCAGCCCTCCCCCACGCAGGGCAAATGAAGCTTTCTTT
v_gene: TRBV5-1; abundance: NA; d_gene: NA; j_gene: TRBJ2-5; CDR3aa: CASSPVVVASETQYF; CDR3nt: TGCGCCAGCAGCCCGGTAGTTGTAGCGTCAGAGACCCAGTACTTC
v_gene: TRBV29-1; abundance: few; d_gene: TRBD2; j_gene: TRBJ2-7; CDR3aa: CSVVGGSSYEQYF; CDR3nt: TGCAGCGTTGTGGGCGGGAGCTCCTACGAGCAGTACTTC
v_gene: TRBV6-5; abundance: NA; d_gene: NA; j_gene: TRBJ1-1; CDR3aa: CASRRGLAEAFF; CDR3nt: TGTGCCAGCCGACGAGGTCTCGCTGAAGCTTTCTTT
v_gene: TRBV9; abundance: NA; d_gene: NA; j_gene: TRBJ2-1; CDR3aa: CASSVETNEQFF; CDR3nt: TGTGCCAGCAGCGTAGAGACTAATGAGCAGTTCTTC
v_gene: TRBV30; abundance: few; d_gene: NA; j_gene: TRBJ1-1; CDR3aa: CAWSEGGVGNTEAFF; CDR3nt: TGTGCCTGGAGTGAGGGGGGCGTGGGGAACACTGAAGCTTTCTTT
v_gene: TRBV19; abundance: NA; d_gene: NA; j_gene: TRBJ2-7; CDR3aa: CASSSPSYEQYF; CDR3nt: TGTGCCAGTAGTTCGCCGTCCTACGAGCAGTACTTC
v_gene: TRBV7-2; abundance: NA; d_gene: TRBD1; j_gene: TRBJ2-1; CDR3aa: CASSTTGGAYNEQFF; CDR3nt: TGTGCCAGCAGCACGACAGGGGGCGCCTACAATGAGCAGTTCTTC
v_gene: TRBV7-2; abundance: NA; d_gene: NA; j_gene: TRBJ1-5; CDR3aa: CASSLGGNGNQPQHF; CDR3nt: TGTGCCAGCAGCTTAGGAGGGAATGGCAATCAGCCCCAGCATTTT
v_gene: TRBV30; abundance: NA; d_gene: NA; j_gene: TRBJ1-1; CDR3aa: CAWSPPGRKAFF; CDR3nt: TGTGCCTGGAGTCCCCCAGGGAGGAAAGCTTTCTTT
v_gene: TRBV7-2; abundance: once; d_gene: NA; j_gene: TRBJ1-2; CDR3aa: CASSLSSNYGYTF; CDR3nt: TGTGCCAGCAGCTTATCGAGTAACTATGGCTACACCTTC
v_gene: TRBV28; abundance: NA; d_gene: NA; j_gene: TRBJ1-5; CDR3aa: CASSQGQPQHF; CDR3nt: TGTGCCAGCAGTCAGGGTCAGCCCCAGCATTTT
v_gene: TRBV7-6; abundance: NA; d_gene: TRBD2; j_gene: TRBJ2-7; CDR3aa: CASSSLAGSSYEQYF; CDR3nt: TGTGCCAGCAGTTCCCTAGCGGGTAGCTCCTACGAGCAGTACTTC
v_gene: TRBV7-9; abundance: few; d_gene: NA; j_gene: TRBJ2-7; CDR3aa: CASRPAREAYEQYF; CDR3nt: TGTGCCAGCAGACCCGCCAGGGAAGCCTACGAGCAGTACTTC
v_gene: TRBV12-3/TRBV12-4; abundance: NA; d_gene: TRBD1; j_gene: TRBJ1-5; CDR3aa: CASKETGEQPQHF; CDR3nt: TGTGCCAGCAAAGAAACAGGGGAACAGCCCCAGCATTTT
v_gene: TRBV29-1; abundance: NA; d_gene: TRBD1; j_gene: TRBJ1-3; CDR3aa: CSVRDSINTIYF; CDR3nt: TGCAGCGTCCGGGACAGCATAAACACCATATATTTT
v_gene: TRBV5-6; abundance: NA; d_gene: NA; j_gene: TRBJ1-1; CDR3aa: CASSLVGSTEAFF; CDR3nt: TGTGCCAGCAGCTTGGTTGGCAGCACTGAAGCTTTCTTT
v_gene: TRBV7-9; abundance: NA; d_gene: TRBD2; j_gene: TRBJ2-3; CDR3aa: CASSPGGTTDTQYF; CDR3nt: TGTGCCAGCAGCCCCGGGGGGACCACAGATACGCAGTATTTT
v_gene: TRBV18; abundance: NA; d_gene: NA; j_gene: TRBJ2-7; CDR3aa: CASSPAGYEQYF; CDR3nt: TGTGCCAGCTCCCCCGCTGGCTACGAGCAGTACTTC
v_gene: TRBV27; abundance: few; d_gene: TRBD1; j_gene: TRBJ1-5; CDR3aa: CASSLQGGSGYSNQPQHF; CDR3nt: TGTGCCAGCAGTTTACAGGGGGGGAGCGGGTATAGCAATCAGCCCCAGCATTTT
v_gene: TRBV28; abundance: NA; d_gene: NA; j_gene: TRBJ1-5; CDR3aa: CASSPDRNNQPQHF; CDR3nt: TGTGCCAGCAGCCCCGACAGGAACAATCAGCCCCAGCATTTT
v_gene: TRBV30; abundance: NA; d_gene: NA; j_gene: TRBJ1-2; CDR3aa: CAWRPIQGRNGYTF; CDR3nt: TGTGCCTGGAGGCCCATACAGGGAAGGAATGGCTACACCTTC
v_gene: TRBV11-2; abundance: NA; d_gene: NA; j_gene: TRBJ1-2; CDR3aa: CASTGGGGYTF; CDR3nt: TGTGCCAGCACAGGCGGGGGTGGCTACACCTTC
v_gene: TRBV24-1; abundance: NA; d_gene: TRBD1; j_gene: TRBJ1-1; CDR3aa: CATSDPGTGEAEAFF; CDR3nt: TGTGCCACCAGTGACCCCGGGACAGGGGAGGCTGAAGCTTTCTTT